What follows are 30 T cell receptor beta chains derived from one specimen sequenced in a study of blood T cells in healthy people across ages. A J-beta primer mix and a sample-barcoded 5' primer were used in a second PCR of about 7 to 12 cycles. MiXCR, applied by TCRdb to the 5' RACE reads, yields one record per CDR3 protein. The repertoire has some 1.5 million distinct CDR3 sequences, roughly 28% of them found once; the top ten carry 7.7%. The sample comprised blood. The origin of the receptors is a woman aged 25 to 39 in good health.

The genes are TRBV18 and TRBJ1-4, with 11 bases aligning to TRBD1. The CDR3 extends over 16 amino acids. Germline trimming cut 3 bases from V and 8 bases from J; bases unmatched to any gene: 8. Germline V gives CDR1 KGHSH, CDR2 LQKENI. CDR3 residues: CASSPASDRGQEKLFF. The CDR3 DNA reads TGTGCCAGCTCACCGGCCTCGGACAGGGGGCAAGAAAAACTGTTTTTT.

The V and J genes are TRBV14 and TRBJ2-1; D not resolved. CDR1 and CDR2 from the germline V gene are SGHDN and FVKESK. V dropped 3 bases and J dropped 7 bases, with 10 bases sitting between them. The CDR3 has 13 residues. The CDR3 nucleotides read TGTGCCAGCAGCCACGGATTTGAAAATGAGCAGTTCTTC. Amino acids: CASSHGFENEQFF.

V and J are TRBV7-9 and TRBJ2-1, with TRBD2 matching 10 bases. CDR1 and CDR2 from the germline V gene are SEHNR and FQNEAQ (reference sequence). J was trimmed by 2 bases and V by 4 bases; bases with no gene match: 8. The CDR3 is made up of 17 amino acids. CDR3 region: CASSSLPGLAAYNEQFF. The CDR3 DNA is TGTGCCAGCAGCTCACTTCCAGGACTAGCGGCCTACAATGAGCAGTTCTTC.

The chain carries TRBV20-1 and TRBJ2-1; TRBD2 agrees at 7 bases. Germline-derived CDR1 and CDR2 are DFQATT and SNEGSKA (reference sequence). CDR3 size: 15 residues. J lost 4 bases, V lost 3 bases, and 9 bases had no gene match. The CDR3 protein is CSARGSGREYNEQFF. In nucleotides, the CDR3 is TGCAGTGCTAGGGGTAGCGGGCGGGAATACAATGAGCAGTTCTTC.

This clonotype was detected many times. A much larger clone lies one base from this, so it may be a read error. The CDR3 region has the DNA TGCGCCAGCAGCCAAGAAGACAAGGGGCTCTCCTACGAGCAGTACTTC. Protein: CASSQEDKGLSYEQYF. The chain is built from TRBV4-3 and TRBJ2-7; D perhaps matches TRBD1 (5 bases). This CDR3 has 16 residues. V dropped 0 bases and J dropped 0 bases, with 12 bases sitting between them. Germline V gene data show CDR1 as LGHNA and CDR2 as YSLEER.

This clonotype was seen many times. This chain joins TRBV11-2 and TRBJ2-7, with 11 bases fitting TRBD1. Germline CDR1 reads SGHAT; CDR2 reads FQNNGV. The CDR3 consists of 17 residues. V was pared by 5 bases and J by 5 bases, with 14 bases of the junction left unmatched. CDR3 region: CASSPLGGDRGSNEQYF. CDR3 DNA sequence: TGTGCCAGCAGCCCCCTAGGTGGGGACAGGGGGTCGAACGAGCAGTACTTC. Full variable domain (missing parts from reference TRBV11-2 and TRBJ2-7): EAGVAQSPRYKIIEKRQSVAFWCNPISGHATLYWYQQILGQGPKLLIQFQNNGVVDDSQLPKDRFSAERLKGVDSTLKIQPAKLEDSAVYLCASSPLGGDRGSNEQYFGPGTRLTVT.

This clonotype was seen many times. The chain joins TRBV28 to TRBJ2-7; 8 bases line up with TRBD1. CDR3 length equals 14 residues. The ends lost 5 bases at V and 2 bases at J; junction bases unmatched: 5. Germline V gives CDR1 MDHEN, CDR2 SYDVKM. The CDR3 nucleotides are TGTGCCAGCAGTAACGGACAGGGCACCTACGAGCAGTACTTC. Protein sequence: CASSNGQGTYEQYF. Full variable domain (outside the CDR3, taken from reference TRBV28 and TRBJ2-7): DVKVTQSSRYLVKRTGEKVFLECVQDMDHENMFWYRQDPGLGLRLIYFSYDVKMKEKGDIPEGYSVSREKKERFSLILESASTNQTSMYLCASSNGQGTYEQYFGPGTRLTVT.

This clonotype is a singleton in its sample. This chain uses TRBV5-1 with TRBJ1-1; D gene uncertain. The CDR3 is 14 amino acids. The V gene's germline CDR1 is SGHRS and CDR2 YFSETQ. The V end was cut by 0 bases, the J end by 7 bases, with 13 bases between. In nucleotides, the CDR3 is TGCGCCAGCAGCTTGGATCCGGGGAGGAATGAAGCTTTCTTT. Translating it yields CASSLDPGRNEAFF.

This clonotype has a count of ten or more. This chain uses TRBV6-6 with TRBJ2-7, with 7 bases aligning to TRBD2. The CDR3 spans 15 residues. Trimming took 0 bases from V and 2 from J; bases not matched to a gene: 4. The germline gives CDR1 MNHNY, CDR2 SVGAGI (reference sequence). The CDR3 nucleotides read TGTGCCAGCAGTTACTCGGGGGAGGGACCCTACGAGCAGTACTTC. This encodes CASSYSGEGPYEQYF.

This chain links TRBV27 with TRBJ2-3, with D maybe TRBD2 (6 bases). The germline V gene encodes CDR1 MNHEY and CDR2 SMNVEV (reference sequence). This CDR3 contains 14 residues. V dropped 6 bases and J dropped 6 bases, with 16 bases sitting between them. CDR3 sequence: CASSPSLRGDTQYF. CDR3 in DNA: TGTGCCAGCAGCCCCAGTCTCCGGGGGGATACGCAGTATTTT.

This clonotype has ten or more counts. V gene TRBV24-1 combines with J gene TRBJ1-2; 7 bases agree with TRBD1. Trimming at V came to 2 bases and at J to 5 bases, leaving 4 bases not matched to a gene. CDR3 length equals 14 residues. The germline CDR1 and CDR2 sequences are KGHDR and SFDVKD. The CDR3 DNA reads as TGTGCCACCAGTGATTCATACAGGGGATATGGCTACACCTTC. This encodes CATSDSYRGYGYTF.

This clonotype was counted ten times or more. The genes are TRBV20-1 and TRBJ2-5, with D possibly TRBD2 on 6 matching bases. V was trimmed by 1 base and J by 1 base, leaving 7 bases between them. From germline, CDR1 is DFQATT and CDR2 SNEGSKA (reference sequence). This CDR3 contains 13 residues. The CDR3 DNA follows: TGCAGTGCTAGAGTGGGGGGCCAAGAGACCCAGTACTTC. Translating it yields CSARVGGQETQYF.

The chain recombines TRBV28 with TRBJ2-1; TRBD2 matches at 11 bases. The CDR3 is 16 amino acids. CDR1 and CDR2 from the germline V gene are MDHEN and SYDVKM. J gave up 9 bases and V 5 bases, and 12 bases lay outside the gene matches. CDR3 DNA sequence: TGTGCCAGCAGTCCGACTCTTAGCGGGGGGGCGGGTGAGCAGTTCTTC. It codes for CASSPTLSGGAGEQFF.

A few counts support this clonotype. This chain uses TRBV12-5 with TRBJ2-5; maybe TRBD2 (6 bases). The DNA end is a closer match to TRBJ2-7, so the J assignment may be wrong. This CDR3 has 17 residues. The germline gives CDR1 LGHNT, CDR2 FRNRAP. The CDR3 DNA follows: TGTGCTAGTGGTTTGGTACTGGGGGGTGGATTTCCCGACGAGCAGTACTTC. Protein product: CASGLVLGGGFPDEQYF.

This clonotype appeared a few times. The rearrangement uses TRBV2 and TRBJ1-5; D is ambiguous. The CDR3 runs to 13 residues. Trimming took off 6 bases at V and 7 bases at J, with 13 bases between the two ends. CDR1 and CDR2 (germline): SNHLY, FYNNEI. The CDR3 region is CASSSEFRQPQHF. CDR3 nucleotides: TGTGCCAGCAGCTCGGAGTTTCGGCAGCCCCAGCATTTT.

As to this clonotype: The CDR3 does not close with the conserved phenylalanine or tryptophan, likely indicating a read error. The chain is built from TRBV15 and TRBJ2-2; D is possibly TRBD2 (6 bases). The CDR3 spans 15 residues. Germline CDR1 is LNHNV and CDR2 is YYDKDF (reference sequence). The ends were cut back, 3 bases at V and 7 bases at J, with 15 bases in the middle. The CDR3 DNA reads TGTGCCACCAGCAGTGTACGACTAGGGGTCGGGGAGCTGTTTTGT. Translating it yields CATSSVRLGVGELFC.

Points on this clonotype: This clone may be a read error of a much larger clone one base away. The genes are TRBV2 and TRBJ2-5, with 7 nucleotides matching TRBD1. Trimming took 7 bases from V and 1 from J; bases not matched to a gene: 15. CDR3 length equals 17 residues. The V gene's germline CDR1 is SNHLY and CDR2 FYNNEI. The CDR3 sequence: CASIDFPGTVVQETQYF. The DNA for the CDR3 is TGTGCCAGCATTGATTTCCCCGGGACAGTAGTCCAAGAGACCCAGTACTTC.

This clonotype has ten or more counts. The gene calls are TRBV5-1 and TRBJ2-7, with 8 bases lining up with TRBD1. CDR1 SGHRS and CDR2 YFSETQ come from the germline V gene. The trim removed 6 bases at V and 0 bases at J, leaving 8 bases unmatched. The CDR3 is 15 residues long. The CDR3 DNA sequence: TGCGCCAGCAACCCGACAGGGGATGGCTCCTACGAGCAGTACTTC. Encoded protein: CASNPTGDGSYEQYF.

This clonotype was seen only a few times. CDR3 bases: TGCAGTGCTAGAGATCACCCACTTAGCGGGAAGGGCACAGATACGCAGTATTTT. It yields the protein CSARDHPLSGKGTDTQYF. The chain uses TRBV20-1 and TRBJ2-3, with 8 bases that match TRBD2. The CDR3 runs to 18 residues. The trim removed 0 bases at V and 1 base at J, leaving 12 bases unmatched. Germline assignment: CDR1 DFQATT and CDR2 SNEGSKA (reference sequence).

The table lists this clonotype with a count of one. V usage is TRBV3-1 and J usage is TRBJ1-2, with D unresolved. Germline loops: CDR1 LGHDT, CDR2 YNNKEL (reference sequence). The CDR3 has 17 amino acids. Between the trimmed V and J ends, which lost 1 base and 4 bases, there was a span of 19 bases. The CDR3 reads CASSQGGESNPFYGYTF. The CDR3 DNA reads as TGTGCCAGCAGCCAAGGCGGGGAGTCCAACCCGTTCTATGGCTACACCTTC.

This clonotype was found once. The chain has TRBV10-3 and TRBJ1-5; D is ambiguous. Trimming cost V 0 bases and J 1 base, with 7 bases left between them. Germline V gives CDR1 ENHRY, CDR2 SYGVKD. The CDR3 is 15 amino acids. This CDR3 is CAISESSRSNQPQHF. CDR3 sequence (DNA): TGTGCCATCAGTGAGTCTTCCCGCAGCAATCAGCCCCAGCATTTT.

The sample holds many counts of this clonotype. V is TRBV6-5 and J is TRBJ2-7, with 9 bases fitting TRBD1. Germline CDR1 is MNHEY and CDR2 is SVGAGI. V lost 4 bases to trimming and J lost 1 base; unmatched junction nucleotides: 11. CDR3 length: 17 amino acids. The CDR3 protein is CASSLGYDRGESYEQYF. CDR3 nucleotides: TGTGCCAGCAGTTTAGGGTACGACAGGGGGGAATCCTACGAGCAGTACTTC.

This chain uses TRBV12-3 or TRBV12-4 with TRBJ2-7; 7 nucleotides line up with TRBD2. The CDR3 consists of 15 residues. With 5 bases clipped from V and 2 bases from J, the junction kept 9 bases outside the gene matches. CDR3 sequence reads: CASSRWAGVPYEQYF. The CDR3 DNA is TGTGCCAGCAGTCGCTGGGCGGGGGTACCCTACGAGCAGTACTTC.

The table lists this clonotype with many counts. This rearrangement joins TRBV29-1 to TRBJ2-1; 11 bases align to TRBD2. Germline assignment: CDR1 SQVTM and CDR2 ANQGSEA. Trimming took 1 base from V and 7 from J; bases not matched to a gene: 3. This CDR3 is built from 14 residues. The CDR3 DNA sequence: TGCAGCGTTGAAGTGGCTAGCGGGGGGAATGAGCAGTTCTTC. Translated, it gives CSVEVASGGNEQFF.

This clonotype was found a few times. One end of the junction varies from germline; a read error may be responsible. The V call is TRBV7-2, the J call TRBJ1-1; D not certain. The length of the CDR3 is 13 residues. From germline, CDR1 is SGHTA and CDR2 FQGNSA. The CDR3: CVSSLNINTEAFF. CDR3 sequence (DNA): TGTGTCAGCAGCTTAAATATAAACACTGAAGCTTTCTTT. Full variable domain (rest looked up from reference TRBV7-2 and TRBJ1-1): GAGVSQSPSNKVTEKGKDVELRCDPISGHTALYWYRQSLGQGLEFLIYFQGNSAPDKSGLPSDRFSAERTGGSVSTLTIQRTQQEDSAVYLCVSSLNINTEAFFGQGTRLTVV.

The genes are TRBV18 and TRBJ2-1; D is unclear. CDR3 length equals 14 residues. Germline V CDR1 and CDR2: KGHSH, LQKENI. V was cut by 5 bases and J by 7 bases, with 15 bases left in between. The CDR3 DNA sequence: TGTGCCAGCTCAGCAACGGACGGATCGAATGAGCAGTTCTTC. Its protein product is CASSATDGSNEQFF.

The table lists this clonotype with a few counts. The chain employs TRBV29-1 and TRBJ2-1; D is ambiguous. Per the germline V gene, CDR1 is SQVTM and CDR2 is ANQGSEA. Trimming shortened V by 4 bases and J by 7 bases, and 8 bases separated the two germline ends. This CDR3 has 11 residues. The CDR3 DNA follows: TGCAGCGTTGTGATACTGAATGAGCAGTTCTTC. This translates into CSVVILNEQFF.

The chain carries TRBV7-9 and TRBJ1-5; D is undetermined. The CDR3 loop spans 14 amino acids. Trimming stripped 3 bases from V and 4 bases from J, with 10 bases between. The germline V gene encodes CDR1 SEHNR and CDR2 FQNEAQ (reference sequence). The CDR3 loop is CASSLAHGNQPQHF. The DNA of the CDR3 is TGTGCCAGCAGCTTGGCCCACGGTAATCAGCCCCAGCATTTT.

About this clonotype itself: A clone one base away is much larger, so this may be a read error. The CDR3 does not close with the conserved phenylalanine or tryptophan, likely indicating a read error. The V and J genes are TRBV12-3 or TRBV12-4 and TRBJ2-3, with D unclear. The CDR3 totals 12 residues. V dropped 6 bases and J dropped 4 bases, with 8 bases sitting between them. The CDR3 reads CASSSASDTQYS. Here the CDR3 DNA reads TGTGCCAGCAGCTCAGCGTCAGATACGCAGTATTCT.

This clonotype was seen at least ten times. The chain employs TRBV7-2 and TRBJ2-1; 8 bases agree with TRBD1. Germline lookup yields CDR1 SGHTA and CDR2 FQGNSA. J lost 9 bases, V lost 6 bases, and 7 bases had no gene match. The CDR3 has 13 amino acids. The CDR3 region has the DNA TGTGCCAGCAGATTTGACAGGGGTAGTGAGCAGTTCTTC. It translates to CASRFDRGSEQFF.